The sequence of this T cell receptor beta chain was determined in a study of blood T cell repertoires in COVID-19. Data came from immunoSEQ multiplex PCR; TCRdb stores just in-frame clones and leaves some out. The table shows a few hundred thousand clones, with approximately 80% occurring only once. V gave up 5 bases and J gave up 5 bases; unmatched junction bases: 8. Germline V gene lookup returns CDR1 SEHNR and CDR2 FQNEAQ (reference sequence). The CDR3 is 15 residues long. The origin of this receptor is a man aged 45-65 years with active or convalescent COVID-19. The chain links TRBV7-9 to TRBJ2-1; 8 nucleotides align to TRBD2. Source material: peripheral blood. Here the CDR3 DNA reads TGTGCCAGCAGCCGTAGCGGGAAGTCCGACAATGAGCAGTTCTTC. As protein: CASSRSGKSDNEQFF.